The 11 T cell receptor beta chains below all came from one sample that was sequenced in a study of blood T cell repertoires in COVID-19. Profiled with immunoSEQ multiplex PCR; TCRdb holds only in-frame clones, not every one. Of 95,000 to 150,000 clones listed, approximately 80% are singletons. The source material was peripheral blood. The source of these receptors is a woman aged 45-65 years with acute or convalescent COVID-19.

As DNA, the CDR3 is TGTGCCAGCAGTAAAGGAGGGTCCTACAATGAGCAGTTCTTC. Translated: CASSKGGSYNEQFF. The gene calls are TRBV27 and TRBJ2-1; the D gene is possibly TRBD2 (6 bases). The CDR3 runs 14 residues. Trimming stripped 5 bases from V and 1 base from J, with 9 bases between. Germline lookup yields CDR1 MNHEY and CDR2 SMNVEV (reference sequence).

This clone was found a few times. CDR3 region: CASSFSGSNYGYTF. The CDR3 DNA is TGCGCCAGCAGCTTTTCGGGGTCTAACTATGGCTACACCTTC. The chain recombines TRBV5-1 with TRBJ1-2; D is unclear. This CDR3 spans 14 amino acids. V was shortened by 2 bases and J by 0 bases, with 8 bases between the two germline ends. The V gene's germline CDR1 is SGHRS and CDR2 YFSETQ.

The V gene is TRBV28, the J gene TRBJ2-2, with D hard to call. The germline V gene encodes CDR1 MDHEN and CDR2 SYDVKM. The CDR3 extends over 13 amino acids. The ends were cut back, 2 bases at V and 3 bases at J, with 4 bases in the middle. CDR3 sequence: CASSLGHTGELFF. Here the CDR3 DNA reads TGTGCCAGCAGTTTAGGCCACACCGGGGAGCTGTTTTTT.

The rearrangement joins TRBV3-1 (or the pseudogene TRBV3-2) to TRBJ2-5; D call uncertain. The CDR3 spans 12 residues. Trimming took off 8 bases at V and 2 bases at J, with 9 bases between the two ends. The germline V gene encodes CDR1 LGHDT and CDR2 YNNKEL (reference sequence). CDR3 bases: TGTGCCAGCTCCCGAACTCAAGAGACCCAGTACTTC. It is translated as CASSRTQETQYF.

This chain uses TRBV5-1 with TRBJ2-5; a weak D match, TRBD1 (6 bases). Germline assignment: CDR1 SGHRS and CDR2 YFSETQ. This CDR3 has 15 amino acids. V was clipped by 9 bases and J by 2 bases, with 20 bases between them. CDR3 bases: TGCGCCACCACCCTCGATCCGGGACAACAAGAGACCCAGTACTTC. The encoded protein is CATTLDPGQQETQYF.

The J gene is TRBJ2-2, the V gene TRBV24-1; weak D call: TRBD2 (7 bases). Germline loops: CDR1 KGHDR, CDR2 SFDVKD. CDR3 length: 15 amino acids. The ends were cut back, 2 bases at V and 6 bases at J, with 12 bases in the middle. CDR3 nucleotide sequence: TGTGCCACCAGTGATTCCGGGGGGCAAGCCGGGGAGCTGTTTTTT. Its translation is CATSDSGGQAGELFF.

The chain has TRBV4-1 and TRBJ2-3; D may be TRBD1 (6 bases). Trimming pared 4 bases from V and 4 bases from J, leaving 15 bases between. This CDR3 is built from 15 residues. Germline CDR1 and CDR2: MGHRA and YSYEKL. The CDR3 here is CASSRDRLVADTQYF. CDR3 nucleotides: TGCGCCAGCAGCCGCGACAGGTTGGTCGCAGATACGCAGTATTTT.

The chain combines TRBV9 with TRBJ1-3, with D maybe TRBD1 (5 bases). The CDR3 contains 14 residues. Trimming took 7 bases from V and 4 from J, leaving 15 bases between them. Germline lookup yields CDR1 SGDLS and CDR2 YYNGEE. The CDR3 protein is CASSGGVGGNTIYF. CDR3 DNA: TGTGCCAGCTCCGGAGGGGTGGGAGGAAACACCATATATTTT.

The chain combines TRBV2 with TRBJ2-3; D might be TRBD2 (6 bases). Germline CDR1 and CDR2: SNHLY and FYNNEI. CDR3 length equals 14 residues. V gave up 7 bases and J gave up 4 bases, with 15 bases separating them. DNA for the CDR3: TGTGCCAGCACCAGCGGGTCAGCCCCAGATACGCAGTATTTT. It yields the protein CASTSGSAPDTQYF.

The chain uses TRBV19 and TRBJ2-1, with 7 bases lining up with TRBD1. Germline lookup yields CDR1 LNHDA and CDR2 SQIVND (reference sequence). With V trimmed by 4 bases and J by 6 bases, 3 bases remained unmatched. CDR3 length equals 13 residues. CDR3 in DNA: TGTGCCAGTAGTAGGGCAGGGGGCAATGAGCAGTTCTTC. Translated: CASSRAGGNEQFF.

The J gene is TRBJ1-2, the V gene TRBV28, with 8 positions matching TRBD1. Germline CDR1 is MDHEN and CDR2 is SYDVKM. The CDR3 has 16 residues. The J segment lost 3 bases and the V segment lost 6 bases, leaving 12 bases of the junction unmatched. The CDR3 is CASSPGQGNFYYGYTF. The CDR3 coding sequence is TGTGCCAGCAGCCCCGGACAGGGAAACTTTTACTATGGCTACACCTTC.